The present entry profiles one T cell receptor beta chain with its context. The antigen is undetermined. Sequencing was performed with immunoSEQ multiplex PCR; in TCRdb, only in-frame clones are kept and a portion is missing. In the table there are roughly 2,500,000 clones, 93% of which are singletons. V shed 5 bases and J shed 5 bases, with 10 bases lying between them. The CDR3 length is 13 residues. In germline, CDR1 is SGHTA, CDR2 FQGTGA. The data originate from a study of shared clonotypes between healthy human individuals. Findings and limits, study-wide: Roughly 4.7% was the fraction of naive CD4 clonotypes found shared across a handful of donors.

The sample taken for sequencing was naive CD4+ T cells from PBMCs. Specified subset: CD45RA+ positively selected. The receptor was isolated from a man aged 18 to 29 in good health. Some clones in this sample may be carry-over from other donors' samples. This chain connects TRBV7-3 to TRBJ2-1, with D hard to call. Here the CDR3 reads CASSRNVDNEQFF. CDR3 in DNA: TGTGCCAGCAGCCGTAACGTGGACAATGAGCAGTTCTTC.